This T cell receptor beta chain was retrieved from a study of T cell responses to AZD1222 COVID-19 vaccine. Study details: Analyses pooled second doses at about 4 or about 12 weeks.

Study-wide points: Seropositive status at baseline applied to only five or six AZD1222 recipients.

Germline assignment: CDR1 SEHNR and CDR2 FQNEAQ (reference sequence). This CDR3 has 13 amino acids. Deletions cut 0 bases from V and 2 bases from J, with 4 bases between. Some clones are missing from TCRdb's copy, which holds only in-frame ones; the method was immunoSEQ multiplex PCR. The sample has over 150,000 clones, over 85% seen once; the top ten hold approximately 19%. Concerning this clone itself: What it recognizes is unknown. The sample carries other DNA sequences with the same CDR3.

The receptor comes from an adult in good health. J is TRBJ1-1 and V is TRBV7-9; D remains ambiguous. This specimen was peripheral blood, taken on day 0 of AZD1222 vaccination. The CDR3, as DNA: TGTGCCAGCAGCTTAGCTGGAAACACTGAAGCTTTCTTT. Protein product: CASSLAGNTEAFF. Supplemented by reference TRBV7-9 and TRBJ1-1, the full variable domain reads DTGVSQNPRHKITKRGQNVTFRCDPISEHNRLYWYRQTLGQGPEFLTYFQNEAQLEKSRLLSDRFSAERPKGSFSTLEIQRTEQGDSAMYLCASSLAGNTEAFFGQGTRLTVV.